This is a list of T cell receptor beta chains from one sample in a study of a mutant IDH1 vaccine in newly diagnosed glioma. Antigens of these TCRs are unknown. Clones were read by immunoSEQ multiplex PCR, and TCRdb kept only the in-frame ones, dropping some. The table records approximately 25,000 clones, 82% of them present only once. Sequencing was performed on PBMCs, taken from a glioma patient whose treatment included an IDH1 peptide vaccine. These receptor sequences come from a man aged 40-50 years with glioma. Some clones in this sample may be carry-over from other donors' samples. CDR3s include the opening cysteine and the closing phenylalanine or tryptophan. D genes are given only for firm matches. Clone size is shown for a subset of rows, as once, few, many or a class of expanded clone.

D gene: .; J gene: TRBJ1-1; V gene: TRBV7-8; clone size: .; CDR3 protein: CASSLVVNMNTEAFF; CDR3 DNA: TGTGCCAGCAGCTTAGTGGTCAACATGAACACTGAAGCTTTCTTT
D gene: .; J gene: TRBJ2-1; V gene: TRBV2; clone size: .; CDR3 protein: CASRFSSGGDEHDEQFF; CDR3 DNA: TGTGCCAGCAGATTCTCAAGTGGGGGAGATGAACACGATGAGCAGTTCTTC
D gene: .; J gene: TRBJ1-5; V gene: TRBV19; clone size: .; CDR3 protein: CASSKTPDQPQHF; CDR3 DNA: TGTGCCAGTAGTAAGACACCCGATCAGCCCCAGCATTTT
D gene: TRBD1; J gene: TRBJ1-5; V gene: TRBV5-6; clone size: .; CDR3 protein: CASSRWSTGRNQPQHF; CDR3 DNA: TGTGCCAGCAGCCGGTGGTCGACAGGGCGCAATCAGCCCCAGCATTTT
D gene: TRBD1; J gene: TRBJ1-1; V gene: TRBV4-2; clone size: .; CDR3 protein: CASSLGQGRNTEAFF; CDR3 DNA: TGTGCCAGCAGCCTCGGACAGGGACGAAACACTGAAGCTTTCTTT
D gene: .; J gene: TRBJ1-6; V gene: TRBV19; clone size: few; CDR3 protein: CASSSEVANSPLHF; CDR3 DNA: TGTGCCAGTAGCTCAGAGGTAGCTAACTCACCCCTCCACTTT
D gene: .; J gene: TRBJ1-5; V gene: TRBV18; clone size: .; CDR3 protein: CASSPGIDQPQHF; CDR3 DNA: TGTGCCAGCTCACCAGGGATTGATCAGCCCCAGCATTTT
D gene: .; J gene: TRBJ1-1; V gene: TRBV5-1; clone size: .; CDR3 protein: CASSFGGEHPNTEAFF; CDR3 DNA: TGCGCCAGCAGCTTTGGGGGGGAGCACCCGAACACTGAAGCTTTCTTT
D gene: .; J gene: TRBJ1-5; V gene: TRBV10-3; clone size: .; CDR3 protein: CAISEERDHQPQHF; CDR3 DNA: TGTGCCATCAGTGAGGAAAGGGACCATCAGCCCCAGCATTTT
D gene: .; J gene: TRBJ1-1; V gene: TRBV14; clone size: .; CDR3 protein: CASSRLGWNTEAFF; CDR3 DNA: TGTGCCAGCAGCCGTTTGGGTTGGAACACTGAAGCTTTCTTT
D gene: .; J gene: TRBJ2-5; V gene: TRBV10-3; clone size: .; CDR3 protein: CAISESKLERKETQYF; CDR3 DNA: TGTGCCATCAGTGAGTCGAAATTAGAAAGAAAAGAGACCCAGTACTTC
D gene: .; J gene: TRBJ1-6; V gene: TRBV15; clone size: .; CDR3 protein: CATSRDPESPLHF; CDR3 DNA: TGTGCCACCAGCAGAGACCCTGAATCACCCCTCCACTTT
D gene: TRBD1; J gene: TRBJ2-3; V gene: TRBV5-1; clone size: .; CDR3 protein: CASSLGQGSTDTQYF; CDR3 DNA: TGCGCCAGCAGCCTAGGACAGGGCAGCACAGATACGCAGTATTTT
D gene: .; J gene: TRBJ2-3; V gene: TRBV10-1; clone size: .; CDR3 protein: CASTKSSGGEADTQYF; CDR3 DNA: TGCGCCAGCACCAAGTCGTCCGGGGGCGAGGCAGATACGCAGTATTTT
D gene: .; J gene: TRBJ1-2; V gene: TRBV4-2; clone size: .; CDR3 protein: CASSQGTTSNYGYTF; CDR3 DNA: TGTGCCAGCAGCCAAGGGACAACCTCTAACTATGGCTACACCTTC
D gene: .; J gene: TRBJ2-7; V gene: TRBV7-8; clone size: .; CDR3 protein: CASSLLLAGDHYEQYF; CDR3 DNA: TGTGCCAGCAGCTTACTTCTGGCAGGGGACCACTACGAGCAGTACTTC
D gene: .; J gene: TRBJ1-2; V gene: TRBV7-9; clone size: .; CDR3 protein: CASSGTGTSLSYGYTF; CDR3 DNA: TGTGCCAGCAGCGGTACCGGGACTAGCCTCAGCTATGGCTACACCTTC
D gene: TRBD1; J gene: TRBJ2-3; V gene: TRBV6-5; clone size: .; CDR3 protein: CASSYGQGTDTQYF; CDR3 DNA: TGTGCCAGCAGTTACGGACAGGGGACAGATACGCAGTATTTT
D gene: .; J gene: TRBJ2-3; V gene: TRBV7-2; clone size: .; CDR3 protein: CASSLAFGLTDTQYF; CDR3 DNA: TGTGCCAGCAGCTTAGCCTTCGGACTGACAGATACGCAGTATTTT
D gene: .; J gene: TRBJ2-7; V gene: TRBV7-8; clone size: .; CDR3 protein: CASSLSRGYEQYF; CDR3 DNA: TGTGCCAGCAGCTTAAGTAGGGGCTACGAGCAGTACTTC
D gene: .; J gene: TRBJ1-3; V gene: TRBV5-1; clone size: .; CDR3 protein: CASSLEQGGNTIYF; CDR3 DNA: TGCGCCAGCAGCTTGGAACAGGGTGGAAACACCATATATTTT
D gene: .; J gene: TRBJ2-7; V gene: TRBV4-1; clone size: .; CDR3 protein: CASSQVRVGQGLYEQYF; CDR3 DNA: TGCGCCAGCAGCCAAGTTAGGGTGGGCCAGGGGTTATACGAGCAGTACTTC
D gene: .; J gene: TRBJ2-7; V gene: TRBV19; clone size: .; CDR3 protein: CASSGAGRYEQYF; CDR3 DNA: TGTGCCAGTAGTGGCGCAGGACGCTACGAGCAGTACTTC
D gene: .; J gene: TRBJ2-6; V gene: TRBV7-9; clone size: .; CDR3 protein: CASSLDVSTGANVLTF; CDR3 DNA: TGTGCCAGCAGCTTAGACGTTTCGACTGGGGCCAACGTCCTGACTTTC
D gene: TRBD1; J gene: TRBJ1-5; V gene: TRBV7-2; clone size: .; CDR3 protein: CASSFATGGGQPQHF; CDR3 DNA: TGTGCCAGCAGCTTCGCTACAGGGGGCGGTCAGCCCCAGCATTTT
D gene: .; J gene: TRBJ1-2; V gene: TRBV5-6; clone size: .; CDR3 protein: CASSLAVEGLSYGYTF; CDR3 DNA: TGTGCCAGCAGCTTGGCCGTGGAGGGGCTCTCCTATGGCTACACCTTC
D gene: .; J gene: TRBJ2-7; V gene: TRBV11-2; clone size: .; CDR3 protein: CASSTYPTDYYRYEQYF; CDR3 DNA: TGTGCCAGCAGCACATATCCAACGGACTATTATAGGTACGAGCAGTACTTC
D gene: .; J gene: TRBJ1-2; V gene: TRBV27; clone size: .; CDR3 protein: CASSSTGLGGYTF; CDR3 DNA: TGTGCCAGCAGTTCCACGGGCCTCGGGGGCTACACCTTC
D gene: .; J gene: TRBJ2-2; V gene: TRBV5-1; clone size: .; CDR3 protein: CASSLVSLGTEINTGELFF; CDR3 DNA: TGCGCCAGCAGCTTGGTTTCGTTGGGAACAGAAATCAACACCGGGGAGCTGTTTTTT
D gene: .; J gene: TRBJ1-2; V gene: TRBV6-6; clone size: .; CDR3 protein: CATRGGEGYGYTF; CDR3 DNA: TGTGCCACCCGGGGGGGAGAGGGCTATGGCTACACCTTC
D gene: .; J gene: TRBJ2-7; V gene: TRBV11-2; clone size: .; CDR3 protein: CASSLDRGGEQYF; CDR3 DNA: TGTGCCAGCAGCTTAGATCGAGGTGGGGAGCAGTACTTC
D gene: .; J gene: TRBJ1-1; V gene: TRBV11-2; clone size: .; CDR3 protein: CASSLFGRTEAFF; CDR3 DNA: TGTGCCAGCAGCCTTTTCGGGAGAACTGAAGCTTTCTTT
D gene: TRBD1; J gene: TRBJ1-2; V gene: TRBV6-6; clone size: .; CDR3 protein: CASSPWDRGVYGYTF; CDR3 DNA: TGTGCCAGCAGTCCCTGGGACAGGGGGGTCTATGGCTACACCTTC
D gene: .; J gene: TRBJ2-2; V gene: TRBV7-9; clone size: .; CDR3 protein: CASSRRGANTGELFF; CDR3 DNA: TGTGCCAGCAGCCGCAGGGGGGCGAACACCGGGGAGCTGTTTTTT
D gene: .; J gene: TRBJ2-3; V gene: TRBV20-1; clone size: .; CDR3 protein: CSAVTSPTQYF; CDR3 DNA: TGCAGTGCTGTTACTAGTCCTACGCAGTATTTT